This T cell receptor (beta chain) stems from a study of blood T cell repertoires in COVID-19. Study details: Whether acute or convalescent, the COVID-19 samples came from the United States, Italy and Spain.

This clone is categorized as medium-sized (0.01 to 0.1%). In the original analysis: Estimated nucleated cell counts came from reference gene primer amplification. Assay: immunoSEQ multiplex PCR; the TCRdb copy retains only in-frame clones and omits some. V and J calls and clone size are as listed in that table; D and trimming were resolved from the DNA. The table shows approximately 100,000 clones, with 80% to 90% occurring only once. Trimming stripped 0 bases from V and 2 bases from J, with 14 bases between. Germline CDR1 is LGHNA and CDR2 is YNFKEQ. This CDR3 spans 18 amino acids. The rearrangement links TRBV4-2 to TRBJ2-6, with a weak D call TRBD2 (6 bases). Sequencing was performed on peripheral blood. The sequence derives from a man aged 55 to 69 with acute or convalescent COVID-19. The CDR3 loop reads CASSQDLSGAAGANVLTF. In DNA, the CDR3 is TGTGCCAGCAGCCAAGATCTTAGCGGTGCCGCTGGGGCCAACGTCCTGACTTTC.